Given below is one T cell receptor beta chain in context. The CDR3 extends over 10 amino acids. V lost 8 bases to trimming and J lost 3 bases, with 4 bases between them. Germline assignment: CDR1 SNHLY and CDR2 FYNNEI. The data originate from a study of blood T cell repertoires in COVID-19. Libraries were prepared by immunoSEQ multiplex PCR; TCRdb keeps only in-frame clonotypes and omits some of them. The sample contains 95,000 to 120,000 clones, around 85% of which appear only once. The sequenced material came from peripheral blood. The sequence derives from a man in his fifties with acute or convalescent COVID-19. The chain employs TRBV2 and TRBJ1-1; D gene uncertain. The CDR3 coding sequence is TGTGCCAGCGTCGACACTGAAGCTTTCTTT. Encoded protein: CASVDTEAFF.